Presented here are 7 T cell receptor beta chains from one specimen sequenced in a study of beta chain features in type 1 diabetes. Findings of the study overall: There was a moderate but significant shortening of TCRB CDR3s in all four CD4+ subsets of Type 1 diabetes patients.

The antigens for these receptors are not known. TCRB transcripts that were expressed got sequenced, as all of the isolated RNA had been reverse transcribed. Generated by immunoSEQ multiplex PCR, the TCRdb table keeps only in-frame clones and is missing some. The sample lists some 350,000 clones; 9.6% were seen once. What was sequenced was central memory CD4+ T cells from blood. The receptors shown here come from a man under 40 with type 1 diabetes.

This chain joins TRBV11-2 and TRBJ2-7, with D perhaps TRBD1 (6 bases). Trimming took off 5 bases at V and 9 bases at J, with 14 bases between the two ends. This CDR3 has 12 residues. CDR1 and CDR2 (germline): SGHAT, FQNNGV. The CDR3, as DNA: TGTGCCAGCAGCATACAGGGTGTGGGGCAGTACTTC. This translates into CASSIQGVGQYF.

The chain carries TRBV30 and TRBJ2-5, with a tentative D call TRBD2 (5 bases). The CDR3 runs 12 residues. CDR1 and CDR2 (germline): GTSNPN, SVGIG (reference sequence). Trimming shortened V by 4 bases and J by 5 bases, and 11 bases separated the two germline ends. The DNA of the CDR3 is TGTGCCTGGAATCGTGGACTCGAGACCCAGTACTTC. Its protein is CAWNRGLETQYF. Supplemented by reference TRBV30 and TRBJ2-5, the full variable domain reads SQTIHQWPATLVQPVGSPLSLECTVEGTSNPNLYWYRQAAGRGLQLLFYSVGIGQISSEVPQNLSASRPQDRQFILSSKKLLLSDSGFYLCAWNRGLETQYFGPGTRLLVL.

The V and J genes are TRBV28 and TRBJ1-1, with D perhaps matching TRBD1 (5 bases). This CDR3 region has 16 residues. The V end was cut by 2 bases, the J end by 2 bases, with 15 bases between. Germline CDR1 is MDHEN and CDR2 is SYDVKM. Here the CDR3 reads CASSLVSGRANTEAFF. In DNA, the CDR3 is TGTGCCAGCAGTTTAGTATCGGGGCGGGCAAACACTGAAGCTTTCTTT.

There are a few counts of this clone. CDR3 protein: CASSSSLRLNSGNTIYF. The CDR3 DNA sequence: TGTGCCAGCAGCAGCAGCCTCCGGCTCAACTCTGGAAACACCATATATTTT. The chain couples TRBV11-2 to TRBJ1-3, with D unresolved. Germline CDR1 SGHAT, CDR2 FQNNGV. With 5 bases removed from V and 0 bases from J, the gap between germline ends came to 17 bases. The CDR3 extends over 17 amino acids.

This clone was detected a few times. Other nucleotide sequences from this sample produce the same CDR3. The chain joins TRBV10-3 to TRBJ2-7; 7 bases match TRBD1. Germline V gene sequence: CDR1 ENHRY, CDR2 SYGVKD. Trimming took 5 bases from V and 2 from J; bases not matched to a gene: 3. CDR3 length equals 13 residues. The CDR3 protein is CAISPGTAYEQYF. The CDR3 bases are TGTGCCATCAGTCCAGGGACAGCCTACGAGCAGTACTTC.

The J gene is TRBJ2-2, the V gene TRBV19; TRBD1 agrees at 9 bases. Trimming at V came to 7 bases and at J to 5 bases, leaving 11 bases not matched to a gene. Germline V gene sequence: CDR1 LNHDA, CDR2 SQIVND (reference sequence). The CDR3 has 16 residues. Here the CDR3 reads CASIDTGGKFTGELFF. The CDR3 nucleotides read TGTGCCAGTATTGATACAGGGGGCAAGTTTACCGGGGAGCTGTTTTTT.

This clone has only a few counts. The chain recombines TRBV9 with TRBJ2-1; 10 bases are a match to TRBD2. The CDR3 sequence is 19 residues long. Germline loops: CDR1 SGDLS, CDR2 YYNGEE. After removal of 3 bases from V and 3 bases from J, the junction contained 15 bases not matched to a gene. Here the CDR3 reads CASSADILVAGGFYNEQFF. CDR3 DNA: TGTGCCAGCAGCGCCGATATATTAGTAGCGGGAGGCTTCTACAATGAGCAGTTCTTC.